Presented here are 25 T cell receptor beta chains from one specimen sequenced in a study of technical replicates of blood from a few donors. Measured with immunoSEQ multiplex PCR; TCRdb has only the in-frame clones, and not every one. This sample yields roughly 70,000 clones, of which approximately 94% are seen a single time; roughly 0.37% belongs to the top ten. Sequenced sample: T cells isolated from PBMCs. These receptors all stem from a human donor in good health.

This clone was counted a single time. The chain carries TRBV7-9 and TRBJ2-3; possibly TRBD1 for D (5 bases). Trimming pared 2 bases from V and 4 bases from J, leaving 16 bases between. The CDR3 is 16 residues long. Germline lookup yields CDR1 SEHNR and CDR2 FQNEAQ (reference sequence). CDR3 residues: CASSLRRQLSSDTQYF. CDR3 DNA: TGTGCCAGCAGCTTAAGAAGACAGCTCTCGTCAGATACGCAGTATTTT. The full variable domain, with the rest looked up from reference TRBV7-9 and TRBJ2-3, is DTGVSQNPRHKITKRGQNVTFRCDPISEHNRLYWYRQTLGQGPEFLTYFQNEAQLEKSRLLSDRFSAERPKGSFSTLEIQRTEQGDSAMYLCASSLRRQLSSDTQYFGPGTRLTVL.

The chain has TRBV5-1 and TRBJ2-7, with 12 nucleotides matching TRBD1. The CDR3 runs 14 residues. CDR1 SGHRS and CDR2 YFSETQ come from the germline V gene. J lost 7 bases, V lost 6 bases, and 8 bases had no gene match. The CDR3 here is CASTPGTGGDEQYF. DNA of the CDR3: TGCGCCAGCACCCCAGGGACAGGGGGCGATGAGCAGTACTTC. Full variable domain (remainder filled in from reference TRBV5-1 and TRBJ2-7): KAGVTQTPRYLIKTRGQQVTLSCSPISGHRSVSWYQQTPGQGLQFLFEYFSETQRNKGNFPGRFSGRQFSNSRSEMNVSTLELGDSALYLCASTPGTGGDEQYFGPGTRLTVT.

This rearrangement joins TRBV10-3 to TRBJ1-4; D possibly corresponds to TRBD1 (6 bases). Trimming took 5 bases from V and 8 from J, leaving 12 bases between them. In germline, CDR1 is ENHRY, CDR2 SYGVKD. This CDR3 has 13 amino acids. Written as DNA, the CDR3 is TGTGCCATCAGTCGGGACATAGGAGAAAAACTGTTTTTT. Translation gives CAISRDIGEKLFF.

The gene calls are TRBV5-4 and TRBJ2-4; 11 bases map to TRBD2. After removal of 4 bases from V and 8 bases from J, the junction contained 11 bases not matched to a gene. Germline V gives CDR1 SGHNT, CDR2 YYREEE (reference sequence). This CDR3 is built from 16 residues. The CDR3 DNA reads as TGTGCCAGCAGCATTTTAGCGGGAGGGAGGGTTGACATTCAGTACTTC. This translates into CASSILAGGRVDIQYF. Complete variable domain (other parts from reference TRBV5-4 and TRBJ2-4): ETGVTQSPTHLIKTRGQQVTLRCSSQSGHNTVSWYQQALGQGPQFIFQYYREEENGRGNFPPRFSGLQFPNYSSELNVNALELDDSALYLCASSILAGGRVDIQYFGAGTRLSVL.

The chain is built from TRBV10-2 and TRBJ2-2; 11 positions agree with TRBD2. The CDR3 contains 16 residues. V was pared by 4 bases and J by 2 bases, with 3 bases of the junction left unmatched. Looked up from germline, CDR1 is WSHSY and CDR2 is SAAADI. CDR3 in amino acids: CASSALAGANTGELFF. For the CDR3, the DNA is TGCGCCAGCAGTGCACTAGCGGGAGCCAACACCGGGGAGCTGTTTTTT.

The V call is TRBV4-1, the J call TRBJ2-2; D uncertain. Germline V gives CDR1 MGHRA, CDR2 YSYEKL. The V and J ends lost 1 base and 2 bases respectively, with 8 bases between them. This CDR3 is built from 15 residues. The CDR3 protein is CASSQVTFNTGELFF. The CDR3 DNA reads TGCGCCAGCAGCCAAGTAACTTTTAACACCGGGGAGCTGTTTTTT.

The chain employs TRBV7-9 and TRBJ2-4; 7 bases line up with TRBD2. This CDR3 has 14 residues. Germline-derived CDR1 and CDR2 are SEHNR and FQNEAQ (reference sequence). Germline trimming cut 3 bases from V and 7 bases from J; bases unmatched to any gene: 6. The DNA for the CDR3 is TGTGCCAGCAGCTTGGCGGGAGTAATGAACATTCAGTACTTC. This gives the protein CASSLAGVMNIQYF.

V usage is TRBV27 and J usage is TRBJ1-4; the D gene is possibly TRBD1 (5 bases). Germline CDR1 and CDR2: MNHEY and SMNVEV (reference sequence). The CDR3 length is 16 residues. With 5 bases removed from V and 4 bases from J, the gap between germline ends came to 17 bases. CDR3 amino acids: CASSKTVYGFNEKLFF. For the CDR3, the DNA is TGTGCCAGCAGTAAGACAGTTTATGGTTTTAATGAAAAACTGTTTTTT.

The chain is built from TRBV30 and TRBJ2-7; 10 nucleotides agree with TRBD1. The length of the CDR3 is 13 residues. Trimming at V came to 5 bases and at J to 6 bases, leaving 7 bases not matched to a gene. CDR1 is GTSNPN, CDR2 SVGIG, per germline (reference sequence). The chain's CDR3 is CAWHLDRGTEQYF. Written as DNA, the CDR3 is TGTGCCTGGCATTTGGACAGGGGGACCGAGCAGTACTTC. The variable domain in full, with the rest retrieved from reference TRBV30 and TRBJ2-7, is SQTIHQWPATLVQPVGSPLSLECTVEGTSNPNLYWYRQAAGRGLQLLFYSVGIGQISSEVPQNLSASRPQDRQFILSSKKLLLSDSGFYLCAWHLDRGTEQYFGPGTRLTVT.

The rearrangement links TRBV30 to TRBJ1-2; D ambiguous. Per germline, CDR1 GTSNPN and CDR2 SVGIG (reference sequence). There are 14 residues in the CDR3. The ends were cut back, 2 bases at V and 3 bases at J, with 13 bases in the middle. The chain's CDR3 is CAWSPMRVDYGYTF. CDR3 in DNA: TGTGCCTGGAGTCCCATGAGGGTCGACTATGGCTACACCTTC.

J is TRBJ2-2 and V is TRBV4-2, with TRBD2 matching over 8 bases. The germline V gene has CDR1 LGHNA and CDR2 YNFKEQ. V gave up 4 bases and J gave up 3 bases; unmatched junction bases: 13. This CDR3 is 18 amino acids long. Here the CDR3 DNA reads TGTGCCAGCAGCCCCACGGTGGATAACGGGAGGGACACCGGGGAGCTGTTTTTT. It yields the protein CASSPTVDNGRDTGELFF.

A few counts support this clone. The V gene is TRBV9, the J gene TRBJ1-1, with D possibly being TRBD1 (6 bases). V was trimmed by 2 bases and J by 4 bases, leaving 12 bases between them. Germline CDR1 is SGDLS and CDR2 is YYNGEE. The CDR3 consists of 14 residues. The CDR3 bases are TGTGCCAGCAGCGTGTCGATCAGGGGCACTGAAGCTTTCTTT. This gives the protein CASSVSIRGTEAFF.

The CDR3 DNA follows: TGTGCCAGCAGTGAAATACGGCAGGGGGATGGCTACACCTTC. Residues: CASSEIRQGDGYTF. V gene TRBV25-1 combines with J gene TRBJ1-2, with TRBD1 matching 7 bases. The CDR3 loop spans 14 amino acids. The germline V gene encodes CDR1 MGHDK and CDR2 SYGVNS. Trimming cost V 2 bases and J 6 bases; bases outside gene matches: 6.

The rearrangement joins TRBV18 to TRBJ2-2; D ambiguous. In germline, CDR1 is KGHSH, CDR2 LQKENI. The CDR3 has 14 amino acids. V was trimmed by 8 bases and J by 1 base, leaving 11 bases between them. CDR3 region: CASPDTENTGELFF. CDR3 nucleotide sequence: TGTGCCAGCCCCGACACAGAGAACACCGGGGAGCTGTTTTTT.

The chain is built from TRBV19 and TRBJ2-1, with 13 bases matching TRBD2. Germline CDR1 reads LNHDA; CDR2 reads SQIVND (reference sequence). The CDR3 has 17 amino acids. V lost 3 bases, J lost 0 bases, and 2 bases stayed unmatched. The chain's CDR3 is CASSMRTSGSSYNEQFF. For the CDR3, the DNA is TGTGCCAGTAGTATGCGGACTAGCGGGAGCTCCTACAATGAGCAGTTCTTC.

This chain links TRBV6-5 with TRBJ2-1, with D possibly TRBD2 on 6 matching bases. This CDR3 region has 13 residues. Germline loops: CDR1 MNHEY, CDR2 SVGAGI. The ends were cut back, 8 bases at V and 1 base at J, with 9 bases in the middle. CDR3: CASGGASYNEQFF. The CDR3 bases are TGTGCCAGCGGCGGGGCTTCCTACAATGAGCAGTTCTTC.

This clone showed up just a few times. An end of the junction differs from the germline gene, which may be a read error. The rearrangement uses TRBV7-2 and TRBJ2-1; TRBD2 aligns across 11 bases. The CDR3 is 15 amino acids. Germline V gene lookup returns CDR1 SGHTA and CDR2 FQGNSA. The CDR3 sequence is CASRLAGGYYNEQFF. The CDR3 bases are TGTGCCAGCAGGTTAGCGGGAGGGTACTACAATGAGCAGTTCTTC.

The V and J genes are TRBV11-3 and TRBJ2-5; TRBD2 agrees at 9 bases. The CDR3 runs 14 residues. The V gene end was trimmed by 1 base and the J gene end by 6 bases; junction bases not matched to a gene: 3. Germline lookup yields CDR1 SGHNT and CDR2 YENEEA. The CDR3 is CASSLGGLAQTQYF. The CDR3 DNA sequence: TGTGCCAGCAGCTTAGGGGGACTAGCCCAGACCCAGTACTTC.

This chain links TRBV7-6 with TRBJ2-3, with D unclear. This CDR3 spans 12 amino acids. V was shortened by 3 bases and J by 2 bases, with 3 bases between the two germline ends. The germline gives CDR1 SGHVS, CDR2 FNYEAQ. Here the CDR3 reads CASSFNTDTQYF. CDR3 bases: TGTGCCAGCAGCTTTAACACAGATACGCAGTATTTT.

The chain recombines TRBV2 with TRBJ1-2, with D unresolved. Germline loops: CDR1 SNHLY, CDR2 FYNNEI. The CDR3 spans 12 residues. Trimming removed 8 bases from V and 3 bases from J, with 10 bases in between. CDR3 in DNA: TGTGCCAGCGGAGAGAACTACTATGGCTACACCTTC. It codes for CASGENYYGYTF.

The gene calls are TRBV5-1 and TRBJ2-7; D is unresolved. The CDR3 consists of 15 residues. Deletions cut 4 bases from V and 3 bases from J, with 17 bases between. Germline V lookup: CDR1 SGHRS, CDR2 YFSETQ. DNA of the CDR3: TGCGCCAGCAGCCTCGACTCCTCGCTTAACTACGAGCAGTACTTC. As protein: CASSLDSSLNYEQYF.

This clone was counted a single time. The chain recombines TRBV4-2 with TRBJ2-1; TRBD1 matches at 12 bases. The length of the CDR3 is 18 residues. The J segment lost 1 base and the V segment lost 1 base, leaving 5 bases of the junction unmatched. Germline V gene lookup returns CDR1 LGHNA and CDR2 YNFKEQ. This CDR3 reads CASSQVKGQGASYNEQFF. The CDR3 DNA reads TGTGCCAGCAGCCAAGTGAAGGGACAGGGGGCGTCCTACAATGAGCAGTTCTTC.

This chain links TRBV5-1 with TRBJ2-7; 8 bases fit TRBD1. In germline, CDR1 is SGHRS, CDR2 YFSETQ. V dropped 5 bases and J dropped 2; count of bases not matched to a gene: 6. CDR3 length: 14 amino acids. The CDR3 here is CASRWDRTTYEQYF. CDR3 nucleotide sequence: TGCGCCAGCAGATGGGACAGGACTACCTACGAGCAGTACTTC.

The chain is built from TRBV6-6 and TRBJ2-2; perhaps TRBD1 as D (6 bases). The V end lost 0 bases, the J end lost 1 base, and 6 bases lay between the germline ends. CDR1 MNHNY and CDR2 SVGAGI come from the germline V gene (reference sequence). This CDR3 has 15 residues. The CDR3 bases are TGTGCCAGCAGTTACTCGGGACAGAACACCGGGGAGCTGTTTTTT. Its translation: CASSYSGQNTGELFF.

The J gene is TRBJ2-3, the V gene TRBV4-1; TRBD2 matches 10 bases. Germline V gene sequence: CDR1 MGHRA, CDR2 YSYEKL. The CDR3 runs 18 residues. V was pared by 0 bases and J by 2 bases, with 8 bases of the junction left unmatched. As DNA, the CDR3 is TGCGCCAGCAGCCAAGATCAAACTAGCGGGACCCACACAGATACGCAGTATTTT. Translated: CASSQDQTSGTHTDTQYF.